The entry below gives a single T cell receptor (beta chain) sequence along with its context. Its antigen is unidentified. The CDR3 contains 15 residues. After removal of 0 bases from V and 4 bases from J, the junction contained 4 bases not matched to a gene. Germline-derived CDR1 and CDR2 are SGHRS and YFSETQ. The study ran its PCR with 60 Vbeta and 13 Jbeta primers. Data came from immunoSEQ multiplex PCR; TCRdb stores just in-frame clones and leaves some out. This table has some 96,000 clones, approximately 64% appearing once. This entry belongs to a study of cytomegalovirus exposure and HLA in healthy donors. The study's findings and limits: Some segments of the V type, notably TRBV6-2 and TRBV6-3, were excluded as indistinguishable. Common viral pathogens (according to a later analysis) appeared linked to several of the most significant clusters.

This receptor was obtained from a man in his 60s in good health and CMV-seronegative. The sample comprised PBMCs. This chain uses TRBV5-1 with TRBJ1-5, with 7 bases matching TRBD1. This CDR3 is CASSLVPGGNQPQHF. The DNA of the CDR3 is TGCGCCAGCAGCTTGGTTCCAGGGGGGAATCAGCCCCAGCATTTT.